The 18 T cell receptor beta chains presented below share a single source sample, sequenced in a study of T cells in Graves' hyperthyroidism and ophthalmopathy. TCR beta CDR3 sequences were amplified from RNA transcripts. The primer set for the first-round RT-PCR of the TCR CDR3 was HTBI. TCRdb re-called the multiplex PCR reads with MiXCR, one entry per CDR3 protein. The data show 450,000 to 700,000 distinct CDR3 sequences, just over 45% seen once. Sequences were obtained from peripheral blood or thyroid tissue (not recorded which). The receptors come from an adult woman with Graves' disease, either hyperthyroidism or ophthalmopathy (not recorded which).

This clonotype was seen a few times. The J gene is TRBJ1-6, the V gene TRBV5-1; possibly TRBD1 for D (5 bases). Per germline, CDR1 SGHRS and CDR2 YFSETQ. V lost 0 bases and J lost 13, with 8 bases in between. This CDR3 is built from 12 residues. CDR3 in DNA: TGCGCCAGCAGCTTGGACGGGGCGCCCCTCCACTTT. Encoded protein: CASSLDGAPLHF.

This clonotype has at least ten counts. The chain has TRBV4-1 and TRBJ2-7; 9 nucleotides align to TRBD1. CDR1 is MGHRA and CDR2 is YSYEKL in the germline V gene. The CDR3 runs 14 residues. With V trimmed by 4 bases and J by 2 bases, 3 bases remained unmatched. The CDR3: CASSPRTGAYEQYF. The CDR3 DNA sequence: TGCGCCAGCAGCCCTCGGACAGGGGCCTACGAGCAGTACTTC.

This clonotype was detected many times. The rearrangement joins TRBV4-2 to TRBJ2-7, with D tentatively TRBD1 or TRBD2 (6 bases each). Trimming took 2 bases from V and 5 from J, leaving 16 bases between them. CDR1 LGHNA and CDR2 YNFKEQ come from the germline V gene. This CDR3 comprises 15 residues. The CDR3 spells CASSQLPGAGHEQYF. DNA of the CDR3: TGTGCCAGCAGCCAACTACCGGGGGCAGGGCACGAGCAGTACTTC.

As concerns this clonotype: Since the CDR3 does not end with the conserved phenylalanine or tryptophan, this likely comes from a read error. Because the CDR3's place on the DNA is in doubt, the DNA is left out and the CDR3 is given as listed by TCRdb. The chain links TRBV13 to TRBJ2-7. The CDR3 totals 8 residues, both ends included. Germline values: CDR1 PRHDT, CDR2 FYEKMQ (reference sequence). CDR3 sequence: CASSFLRR.

The CDR3 bases are TGTGCCAGCAGCCAAGCAACATCTGGGGCCAACGTCCTGACTTTC. Protein product: CASSQATSGANVLTF. The V and J genes are TRBV7-2 and TRBJ2-6; D uncertain. The CDR3 sequence is 15 residues long. Germline V lookup: CDR1 SGHTA, CDR2 FQGNSA. V lost 5 bases and J 1 base, leaving 9 bases between the germline ends.

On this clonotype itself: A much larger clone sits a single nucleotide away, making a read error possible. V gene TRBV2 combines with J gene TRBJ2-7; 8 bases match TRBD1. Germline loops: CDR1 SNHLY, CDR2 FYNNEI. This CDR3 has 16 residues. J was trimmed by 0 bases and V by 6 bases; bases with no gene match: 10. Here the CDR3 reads CASSRTGTGSSYEQYF. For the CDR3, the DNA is TGTGCCAGCAGCCGGACAGGGACTGGCAGCTCCTACGAGCAGTACTTC. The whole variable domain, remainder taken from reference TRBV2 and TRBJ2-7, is EPEVTQTPSHQVTQMGQEVILRCVPISNHLYFYWYRQILGQKVEFLVSFYNNEISEKSEIFDDQFSVERPDGSNFTLKIRSTKLEDSAMYFCASSRTGTGSSYEQYFGPGTRLTVT.

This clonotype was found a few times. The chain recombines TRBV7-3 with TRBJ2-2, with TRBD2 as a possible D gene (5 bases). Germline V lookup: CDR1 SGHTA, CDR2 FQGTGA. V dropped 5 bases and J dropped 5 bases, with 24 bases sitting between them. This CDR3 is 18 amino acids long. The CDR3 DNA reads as TGTGCCAGCAGCCCTGACCACCCGGGGAGTGGGGAGACCGGGGAGCTGTTTTTT. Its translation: CASSPDHPGSGETGELFF.

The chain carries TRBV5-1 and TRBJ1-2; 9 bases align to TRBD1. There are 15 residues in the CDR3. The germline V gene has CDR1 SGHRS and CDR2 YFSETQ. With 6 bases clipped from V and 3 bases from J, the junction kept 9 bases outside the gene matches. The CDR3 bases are TGCGCCAGCAATGGGATGGGACAGGGACACTATGGCTACACCTTC. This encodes CASNGMGQGHYGYTF.

For the CDR3, the DNA is TGTGCCAGCAGCGCGGACACCGTCGAAGCTTTCTTT. Translated, it gives CASSADTVEAFF. This sequence joins TRBV7-9 and TRBJ1-1; a possible D gene is TRBD1 (5 bases). The CDR3 is 12 amino acids. From germline, CDR1 is SEHNR and CDR2 FQNEAQ (reference sequence). Trimming left V 5 bases short and J 8 bases short, with 12 bases between.

The CDR3 bases are TGTGCCAGCAGTGGAGGGCCAGGGGCCAACGTCCTGACTTTC. It translates to CASSGGPGANVLTF. V and J are TRBV2 and TRBJ2-6, with a possible D match to TRBD2 (5 bases). Trimming removed 4 bases at V and 4 bases at J, with 8 bases between. Germline V CDR1 and CDR2: SNHLY, FYNNEI. CDR3 length: 14 residues.

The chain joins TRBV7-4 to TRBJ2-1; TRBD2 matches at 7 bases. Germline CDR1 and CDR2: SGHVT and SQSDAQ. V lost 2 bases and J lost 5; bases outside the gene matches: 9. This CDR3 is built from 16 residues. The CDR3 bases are TGTGCCAGCAGCTTACGCGGGGGATTTAGAAACAATGAGCAGTTCTTC. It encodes CASSLRGGFRNNEQFF.

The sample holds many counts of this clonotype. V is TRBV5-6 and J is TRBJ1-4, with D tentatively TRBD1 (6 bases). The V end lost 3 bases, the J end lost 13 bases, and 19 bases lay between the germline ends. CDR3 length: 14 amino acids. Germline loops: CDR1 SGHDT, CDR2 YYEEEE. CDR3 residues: CASSSPGGGRRLFF. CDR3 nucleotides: TGTGCCAGCAGCTCCCCAGGTGGGGGCCGTCGACTGTTTTTT. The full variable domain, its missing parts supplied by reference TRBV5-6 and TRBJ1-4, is DAGVTQSPTHLIKTRGQQVTLRCSPKSGHDTVSWYQQALGQGPQFIFQYYEEEERQRGNFPDRFSGHQFPNYSSELNVNALLLGDSALYLCASSSPGGGRRLFFGSGTQLSVL.

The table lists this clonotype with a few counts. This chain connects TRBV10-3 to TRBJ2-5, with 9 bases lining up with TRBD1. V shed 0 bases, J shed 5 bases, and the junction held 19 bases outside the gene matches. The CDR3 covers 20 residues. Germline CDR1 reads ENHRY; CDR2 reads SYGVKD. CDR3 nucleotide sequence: TGTGCCATCAGTGAGTCGAACCCTATCGAAGGACAGGGGATGATGGAGACCCAGTACTTC. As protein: CAISESNPIEGQGMMETQYF.

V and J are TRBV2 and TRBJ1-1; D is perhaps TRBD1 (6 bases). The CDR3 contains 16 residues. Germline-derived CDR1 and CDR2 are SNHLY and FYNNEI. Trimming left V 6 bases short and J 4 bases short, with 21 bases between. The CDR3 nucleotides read TGTGCCAGCAGCGCCCAGCGGGGGGCTCGGGCCACTGAAGCTTTCTTT. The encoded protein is CASSAQRGARATEAFF.

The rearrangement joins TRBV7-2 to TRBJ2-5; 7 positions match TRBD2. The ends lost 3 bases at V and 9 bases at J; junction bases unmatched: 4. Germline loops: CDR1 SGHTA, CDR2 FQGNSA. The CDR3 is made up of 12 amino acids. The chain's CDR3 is CASSLAGESQYF. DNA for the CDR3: TGTGCCAGCAGCTTGGCGGGGGAGTCCCAGTACTTC.

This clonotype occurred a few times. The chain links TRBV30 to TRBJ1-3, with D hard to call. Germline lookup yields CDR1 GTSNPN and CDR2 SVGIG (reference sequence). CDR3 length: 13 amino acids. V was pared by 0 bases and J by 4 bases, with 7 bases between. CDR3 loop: CAWSVSRGNTIYF. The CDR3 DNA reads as TGTGCCTGGAGTGTGAGTCGCGGAAACACCATATATTTT. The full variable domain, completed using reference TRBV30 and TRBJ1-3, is SQTIHQWPATLVQPVGSPLSLECTVEGTSNPNLYWYRQAAGRGLQLLFYSVGIGQISSEVPQNLSASRPQDRQFILSSKKLLLSDSGFYLCAWSVSRGNTIYFGEGSWLTVV.

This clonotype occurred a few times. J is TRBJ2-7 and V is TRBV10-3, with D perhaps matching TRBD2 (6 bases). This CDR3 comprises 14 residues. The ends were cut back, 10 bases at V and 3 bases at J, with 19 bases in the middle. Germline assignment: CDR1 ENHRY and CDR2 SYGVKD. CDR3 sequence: CASSRDPGDYEQYF. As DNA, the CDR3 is TGTGCCAGCAGCCGGGACCCGGGAGACTACGAGCAGTACTTC.

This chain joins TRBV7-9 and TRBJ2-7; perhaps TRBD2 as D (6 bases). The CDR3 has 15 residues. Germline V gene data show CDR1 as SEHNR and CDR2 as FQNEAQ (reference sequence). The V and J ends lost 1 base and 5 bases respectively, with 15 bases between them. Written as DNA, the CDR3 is TGTGCCAGCAGCTTAGTGGACCGGGGGTCAGACGAGCAGTACTTC. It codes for CASSLVDRGSDEQYF.